This T cell receptor (beta chain) was observed in a study of blood T cell repertoires in COVID-19. Libraries were prepared by immunoSEQ multiplex PCR; TCRdb keeps only in-frame clonotypes and omits some of them. The table shows a few hundred thousand clones, with roughly 89% occurring only once. The CDR3 length is 15 residues. From germline, CDR1 is MDHEN and CDR2 SYDVKM. Between the trimmed V and J ends, which lost 5 bases and 0 bases, there was a span of 13 bases. Sequencing was performed on PBMCs or T cells enriched from blood (not recorded which). The TCR originated in a woman between 50 and 59 years old who had recovered from COVID-19. The genes are TRBV28 and TRBJ1-1; maybe TRBD1 (5 bases). The CDR3 coding sequence is TGTGCCAGCAGTCCCGGGGGGATCATGAACACTGAAGCTTTCTTT. Translating it yields CASSPGGIMNTEAFF.